Listed here are 15 T cell receptor beta chains from one sample, sequenced in a study of T cell clones after liver transplantation. The repertoire was sequenced with immunoSEQ multiplex PCR; TCRdb's copy has only in-frame clones and lacks some. The sample yields 70,000 to 80,000 clones, over 85% seen once. The sample was CD4+ T cells from blood, taken before liver transplant. The receptors originated from a human donor who received a liver transplant.

The rearrangement joins TRBV7-2 to TRBJ2-7; possible D gene TRBD1, 6 bases. This CDR3 comprises 13 residues. The V gene lost 5 bases and the J gene lost 3 bases, with 11 bases spanning the gap. Germline V lookup: CDR1 SGHTA, CDR2 FQGNSA. CDR3 nucleotide sequence: TGTGCCAGCAGCCTATCGGACAGCTACGAGCAGTACTTC. This gives the protein CASSLSDSYEQYF.

The chain is built from TRBV6-5 and TRBJ2-3, with 13 positions matching TRBD2. V gave up 4 bases and J gave up 5 bases; unmatched junction bases: 6. The CDR3 runs 16 residues. Germline loops: CDR1 MNHEY, CDR2 SVGAGI. The CDR3: CASSLLAGGPGDTQYF. CDR3 sequence (DNA): TGTGCCAGCAGTTTACTAGCGGGAGGGCCCGGAGATACGCAGTATTTT.

This clone came up a few times. The genes are TRBV10-2 and TRBJ2-1; D is possibly TRBD2 (6 bases). The germline CDR1 and CDR2 sequences are WSHSY and SAAADI. The CDR3 spans 15 residues. Trimming took 6 bases from V and 4 from J, leaving 16 bases between them. The CDR3 nucleotides are TGCGCCAGCAGCGTGACTAGTCCTGAATACAATGAGCAGTTCTTC. It is translated as CASSVTSPEYNEQFF.

The CDR3 sequence is CASSRQSGVYNEQFF. CDR3 DNA: TGTGCCAGCAGCCGACAGAGCGGGGTCTACAATGAGCAGTTCTTC. This rearrangement joins TRBV7-3 to TRBJ2-1, with TRBD2 matching 7 bases. J lost 3 bases, V lost 5 bases, and 7 bases had no gene match. Germline V gene data show CDR1 as SGHTA and CDR2 as FQGTGA. The CDR3 sequence is 15 residues long.

This chain links TRBV28 with TRBJ1-4; D remains unclear. This CDR3 is 14 amino acids long. Germline-derived CDR1 and CDR2 are MDHEN and SYDVKM. V lost 7 bases and J 8 bases, leaving 17 bases between the germline ends. DNA of the CDR3: TGTGCCAGCACCAAGACGCGGTCGGGCGAAAAACTGTTTTTT. Its protein product is CASTKTRSGEKLFF.

This clone appeared a few times. This CDR3 is also generated by other DNA sequences in the sample. This chain uses TRBV28 with TRBJ1-1; 11 bases map to TRBD1. The V gene's germline CDR1 is MDHEN and CDR2 SYDVKM. The V and J ends lost 6 bases and 5 bases, in that order; junction bases with no gene match: 5. The CDR3 sequence is 14 residues long. DNA for the CDR3: TGTGCCAGCAGGTGGGGACAGGGGGGGACTGAAGCTTTCTTT. As protein: CASRWGQGGTEAFF.

This chain connects TRBV9 to TRBJ1-1; D not certain. This CDR3 contains 15 residues. Germline CDR1 reads SGDLS; CDR2 reads YYNGEE. The germline V and J ends were trimmed by 0 bases and 3 bases, with 12 bases remaining between them. The CDR3 DNA reads TGTGCCAGCAGCGTAGATGTAGGCCTAGACACTGAAGCTTTCTTT. Translation: CASSVDVGLDTEAFF.

The rearrangement joins TRBV28 to TRBJ1-2, with D possibly being TRBD1 (6 bases). Trimming stripped 6 bases from V and 7 bases from J, with 33 bases between. Germline V CDR1 and CDR2: MDHEN, SYDVKM. The CDR3 length is 19 residues. CDR3 in DNA: TGTGCCAGCAGCCCTTTCCGTGACCCGACAGGTCTGCGGGGGCTTGGCTACACCTTC. Translated, it gives CASSPFRDPTGLRGLGYTF.

The chain employs TRBV11-3 and TRBJ1-4; D may be TRBD1 (5 bases). Germline V CDR1 and CDR2: SGHNT, YENEEA. There are 15 residues in the CDR3. Trimming took 3 bases from V and 3 from J, leaving 11 bases between them. CDR3 sequence reads: CASSFGGRANEKLFF. CDR3 coding DNA: TGTGCCAGCAGCTTTGGGGGTCGGGCTAATGAAAAACTGTTTTTT.

The rearrangement links TRBV28 to TRBJ1-4; D is unclear. CDR1 is MDHEN, CDR2 SYDVKM, per germline. There are 14 residues in the CDR3. The V and J ends lost 4 bases and 3 bases respectively, with 9 bases between them. The CDR3, as DNA: TGTGCCAGCAGTTCCCGGGTATCTAATGAAAAACTGTTTTTT. Protein sequence: CASSSRVSNEKLFF.

V usage is TRBV2 and J usage is TRBJ2-6; D is ambiguous. CDR3 length: 15 amino acids. V was clipped by 2 bases and J by 2 bases, with 7 bases between them. Germline-derived CDR1 and CDR2 are SNHLY and FYNNEI. CDR3 nucleotides: TGTGCCAGCAGTGAAAGGGAAACTGGGGCCAACGTCCTGACTTTC. Residues: CASSERETGANVLTF.

This chain links TRBV6-5 with TRBJ2-5; 11 bases align to TRBD2. The CDR3 length is 15 residues. The V gene's germline CDR1 is MNHEY and CDR2 SVGAGI. V gave up 7 bases and J gave up 4 bases; unmatched junction bases: 8. CDR3 protein: CASTKTSGMSETQYF. For the CDR3, the DNA is TGTGCCAGCACCAAGACTAGCGGGATGTCAGAGACCCAGTACTTC.

V gene TRBV11-2 combines with J gene TRBJ1-1; D uncertain. Germline CDR1 and CDR2: SGHAT and FQNNGV. The CDR3 is 13 amino acids. Trimming removed 1 base at V and 8 bases at J, with 11 bases between. CDR3 sequence (DNA): TGTGCCAGCAGCTTAGCTGGCGGCGGGGAAGCTTTCTTT. Translating gives CASSLAGGGEAFF.

The chain recombines TRBV9 with TRBJ2-7; 9 bases agree with TRBD1. The CDR3 is 14 amino acids. The V gene end was trimmed by 4 bases and the J gene end by 3 bases; junction bases not matched to a gene: 5. Germline values: CDR1 SGDLS, CDR2 YYNGEE. In DNA, the CDR3 is TGTGCCAGCAGCCCGGGACAGGGTCTCTACGAGCAGTACTTC. Translation: CASSPGQGLYEQYF. Based on the CDR3 plus reference TRBV9 and TRBJ2-7, the full variable domain is DSGVTQTPKHLITATGQRVTLRCSPRSGDLSVYWYQQSLDQGLQFLIQYYNGEERAKGNILERFSAQQFPDLHSELNLSSLELGDSALYFCASSPGQGLYEQYFGPGTRLTVT.

The chain carries TRBV4-3 and TRBJ2-2; D remains ambiguous. The CDR3 spans 14 residues. V was trimmed by 4 bases and J by 5 bases, leaving 11 bases between them. Germline V lookup: CDR1 LGHNA, CDR2 YSLEER. The CDR3 loop is CASSPNGFTGELFF. The CDR3 DNA reads as TGCGCCAGCAGCCCCAACGGGTTTACCGGGGAGCTGTTTTTT.